These T cell receptor beta chains were read from a single sample in a study of cytomegalovirus exposure and HLA in healthy donors. Sequencing used immunoSEQ multiplex PCR; TCRdb keeps in-frame clones, though not all of them. The sample consists of about 140,000 clones, roughly 75% of them appearing once. The specimen sequenced was PBMCs. Receptors were obtained from a man aged 25-45 years in good health and CMV-seronegative. Both conserved end residues are part of each CDR3. D genes are given only for firm matches. A clone size is listed for some rows: how often the clone was seen (once, few, many), or a class if it is expanded.

D gene | J gene | V gene | clone size | CDR3 DNA | CDR3 protein
TRBD1 | TRBJ1-3 | TRBV28 | . | TGTGCCAGCAGCCGAACAGGGGCAACTGGAAACACCATATATTTT | CASSRTGATGNTIYF
TRBD1 | TRBJ1-1 | TRBV14 | . | TGTGCCAGCAGCCAGTTGGACAGGGACGACGGTGAAGCTTTCTTT | CASSQLDRDDGEAFF
. | TRBJ1-1 | TRBV6-5 | . | TGTGCCAGCAGCACAGGGCTTGAAGCTTTCTTT | CASSTGLEAFF
TRBD1 | TRBJ1-2 | TRBV10-3 | . | TGTGCCATCAGTGAGGTCGGGACAGGCGGCTACACCTTC | CAISEVGTGGYTF
TRBD2 | TRBJ2-2 | TRBV2 | . | TGTGCCAGCAGCGGGACTAGCGGGAACACCGGGGAGCTGTTTTTT | CASSGTSGNTGELFF
TRBD1 | TRBJ1-5 | TRBV28 | . | TGTGCCAGCAGGGGGACCGGGACAGGGGGCTTTCAGCCCCAGCATTTT | CASRGTGTGGFQPQHF
TRBD1 | TRBJ1-1 | TRBV28 | . | TGTGCCAGCAGTTTATTTGGCAGGGGGCCGGACACTGAAGCTTTCTTT | CASSLFGRGPDTEAFF
. | TRBJ2-1 | TRBV29-1 | . | TGCAGCGTTCAAAACAATGAGCAGTTCTTC | CSVQNNEQFF
. | TRBJ2-1 | TRBV18 | . | TGTGCCAGCACTATCGGACATCCCAAATCCTACAATGAGCAGTTCTTC | CASTIGHPKSYNEQFF
. | TRBJ1-5 | TRBV28 | . | TGTGCCAGCAGTTTAGGGGGCCCTAGCAATCAGCCCCAGCATTTT | CASSLGGPSNQPQHF
TRBD1 | TRBJ1-2 | TRBV6-6 | . | TGTGCCAGCAGTTACGACGGGACAGGGAATGGCTACACCTTC | CASSYDGTGNGYTF
. | TRBJ1-2 | TRBV9 | . | TGTGCCAGCAGCGTAGGGGGGAGGGAAAGGGGCTATGGCTACACCTTC | CASSVGGRERGYGYTF
. | TRBJ1-2 | TRBV6-1 | once | TGTGCCAGCAGTCGGGGAGGGCAGGGTCTCATTGGCTACACCTTC | CASSRGGQGLIGYTF
TRBD2 | TRBJ2-3 | TRBV4-1 | . | TGCGCCAGCAGCCAAGTATTAGCGGGACCCCCCTTCATCACAGATACGCAGTATTTT | CASSQVLAGPPFITDTQYF
. | TRBJ2-7 | TRBV10-1 | . | TGCGCCAGCAGTGAGGGTCAGGGGCCCTCCTACGAGCAGTACTTC | CASSEGQGPSYEQYF
. | TRBJ1-1 | TRBV5-6 | . | TGTGCCAGCAGCTTGCCGGGACATTTGAACACTGAAGCTTTCTTT | CASSLPGHLNTEAFF
. | TRBJ1-1 | TRBV27 | . | TGTGCCAGCAGTCGGCGGAGGGGAGAGACTGAAGCTTTCTTT | CASSRRRGETEAFF
. | TRBJ1-1 | TRBV28 | . | TGTGCCAGCAGTCCGGCAGGGAGGACTGAAGCTTTCTTT | CASSPAGRTEAFF
. | TRBJ2-1 | TRBV27 | . | TGTGCCAGCAGTCCCCTCGGGGTACATGAGCAGTTCTTC | CASSPLGVHEQFF
. | TRBJ2-3 | TRBV4-1 | . | TGCGCCAGCAGCCAAGGTCCCTTTACCAAGGAGGTTCAAGCAGATACGCAGTATTTT | CASSQGPFTKEVQADTQYF
TRBD2 | TRBJ2-7 | TRBV11-3 | . | TGTGCCAGCAGCAGAGGGACTAGCGGGAGCGAGCAGTACTTC | CASSRGTSGSEQYF
. | TRBJ2-7 | TRBV5-1 | . | TGCGCCAGCAGCTTGGCGGTCGGGTCCCGCTCCTACGAGCAGTACTTC | CASSLAVGSRSYEQYF
TRBD2 | TRBJ2-3 | TRBV19 | . | TGTGCCAGCTCGCCCCGGCGGGAGATGGTAGATACGCAGTATTTT | CASSPRREMVDTQYF
. | TRBJ1-5 | TRBV19 | . | TGTGCCAGTAGTATTGGGGGGGCGCTCCATCAGCCCCAGCATTTT | CASSIGGALHQPQHF
. | TRBJ1-6 | TRBV4-1 | . | TGCGCCAGCAGCCTCTACCAGGGGCCCCATGATTCACCCCTCCACTTT | CASSLYQGPHDSPLHF
TRBD1 | TRBJ1-2 | TRBV6-5 | . | TGTGCCAGCAGAAAACAGGGGGCGATACCCTATGGCTACACCTTC | CASRKQGAIPYGYTF
TRBD2 | TRBJ2-7 | TRBV27 | . | TGTGCCAGCAGTCCATCTAGCGGGAGACCCTTACACGAGCAGTACTTC | CASSPSSGRPLHEQYF
. | TRBJ1-4 | TRBV7-9 | . | TGTGCCAGCAGCTTAGGACAGCGTAATGAAAAACTGTTTTTT | CASSLGQRNEKLFF
. | TRBJ1-6 | TRBV7-8 | . | TGTGCCAGCAGCTTAGGGAGCGGAAGCTCCTATAATTCACCCCTCCACTTT | CASSLGSGSSYNSPLHF
TRBD2 | TRBJ2-5 | TRBV4-1 | . | TGCGCCAGCAGCCAAGCGGATTACTCCGGGACTACACCCCCAGAGACCCAGTACTTC | CASSQADYSGTTPPETQYF
TRBD2 | TRBJ2-5 | TRBV19 | . | TGTGCCAGTAGGTTAGCGGGGTCCCTGGGTGAGACCCAGTACTTC | CASRLAGSLGETQYF
. | TRBJ2-2 | TRBV5-1 | . | TGCGCCAGCAGCTTGGTTCAGGGACTTCCTTCCCTCACCGGGGAGCTGTTTTTT | CASSLVQGLPSLTGELFF
TRBD2 | TRBJ2-5 | TRBV28 | . | TGTGCCAGCAGCCTCCCGGGGGGGGGCCAAGAGACCCAGTACTTC | CASSLPGGGQETQYF
. | TRBJ1-1 | TRBV9 | . | TGTGCCAGCAGCCCACGACAGGAGAACACTGAAGCTTTCTTT | CASSPRQENTEAFF
TRBD1 | TRBJ1-2 | TRBV13 | . | TGTGCCAGCAGTTGGATTTACGGGACAGGGGGTCGGGGCTACACCTTC | CASSWIYGTGGRGYTF
. | TRBJ1-2 | TRBV6-6 | few | TGTGCCAGCAGTTCCAACGCCGGGACATCCTTC | CASSSNAGTSF
. | TRBJ1-6 | TRBV28 | . | TGTGCCAGCACCTCGGAAAGGGGAGGTTGGTCACCCCTCCACTTT | CASTSERGGWSPLHF
TRBD1 | TRBJ2-1 | TRBV30 | . | TGTGCCTGGAGTGGGGCTCCAGGGGGTTATTTTAATGAGCAGTTCTTC | CAWSGAPGGYFNEQFF
TRBD1 | TRBJ1-5 | TRBV4-1 | . | TGCGCCAGCAGCCAAGGTTGGACAGGGGGACAGCCCCAGCATTTT | CASSQGWTGGQPQHF
. | TRBJ1-5 | TRBV2 | . | TGTGCCAGCTGGGGGCAGGATGGCAATCAGCCCCAGCATTTT | CASWGQDGNQPQHF
TRBD1 | TRBJ2-7 | TRBV2 | . | TGTGCCAGCACCGAAACTACAGGGGACGAGCAGTACTTC | CASTETTGDEQYF
TRBD2 | TRBJ2-3 | TRBV5-1 | once | TGCGCCAGCACCTTTGGGGTCAAGACTAGCGGGAGGGGGACAGATACGCAGTATTTT | CASTFGVKTSGRGTDTQYF
. | TRBJ2-1 | TRBV6-5 | . | TGTGCCAGCAGTAAGACTTCCGAAGGCTACAATGAGCAGTTCTTC | CASSKTSEGYNEQFF
TRBD1 | TRBJ1-1 | TRBV5-6 | . | TGTGCCAGCAGCTTACAGGGGGCCCGCATGAACACTGAAGCTTTCTTT | CASSLQGARMNTEAFF
. | TRBJ2-5 | TRBV6-5 | . | TGTGCCAGCAGTTACTCCCGAGGGGGTCGGGAGACCCAGTACTTC | CASSYSRGGRETQYF
. | TRBJ1-1 | TRBV6-1 | . | TGTGCCAGCAGTGGGAGGGTTAATCGTGAAGCTTTCTTT | CASSGRVNREAFF
. | TRBJ2-2 | TRBV5-1 | few | TGCGCCAGCAGTATCGAAGAGAGCACCGGGGAGCTGTTTTTT | CASSIEESTGELFF
TRBD2 | TRBJ2-7 | TRBV4-1 | . | TGCGCCAGCAGCTTGCTAGCGGGAAACTACGAGCAGTACTTC | CASSLLAGNYEQYF
TRBD2 | TRBJ2-2 | TRBV9 | . | TGTGCCAGCAGCGTAGTCGGCGGGGGGAACACCGGGGAGCTGTTTTTT | CASSVVGGGNTGELFF